This T cell receptor beta chain stems from a study of CD8 T cells in Susac syndrome. The authors carried out high-throughput sequencing of TCR beta. They applied it to CD8+ and CD4+ T cells obtained from blood. In Susac syndrome patients, recently defined diagnostic criteria for definite or probable disease were met. CD8+ and CD4+ T cells were negatively isolated; TEMRA cells were FACS-enriched. The CDR3 sequence is 14 residues long. Trimming cost V 2 bases and J 0 bases, with 6 bases left between them. The germline V gene has CDR1 SGHTA and CDR2 FQGTGA. Random hexamers were used to reverse transcribe the RNA input (about 0.5 to 1 ug). TCR beta CDR3 was amplified by immunoSEQ multiplex PCR. This amplification extended across 54 Vbeta and 13 Jbeta segments. TCRdb redid the calling of the immunoSEQ multiplex PCR reads with MiXCR, one entry per CDR3 protein. Among over 130,000 distinct CDR3 sequences listed, just under 95% were seen once.

This receptor was taken from a human donor with Susac syndrome. This chain links TRBV7-3 with TRBJ2-3, with D unresolved. Sequenced input: CD4+ T cells from PBMCs. The CDR3 DNA reads as TGTGCCAGCAGCTTAGACAAAAGCACAGATACGCAGTATTTT. This sequence encodes CASSLDKSTDTQYF.